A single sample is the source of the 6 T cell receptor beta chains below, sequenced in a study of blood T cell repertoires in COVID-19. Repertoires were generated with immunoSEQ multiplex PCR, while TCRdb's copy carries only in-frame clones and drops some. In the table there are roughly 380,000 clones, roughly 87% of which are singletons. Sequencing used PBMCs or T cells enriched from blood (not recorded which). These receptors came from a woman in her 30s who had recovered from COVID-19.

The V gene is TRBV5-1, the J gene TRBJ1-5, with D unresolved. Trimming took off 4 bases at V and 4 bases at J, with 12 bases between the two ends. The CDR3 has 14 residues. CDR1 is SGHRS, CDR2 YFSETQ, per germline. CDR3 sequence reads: CASSPGRENQPQHF. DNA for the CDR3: TGCGCCAGCAGCCCCGGACGGGAGAATCAGCCCCAGCATTTT.

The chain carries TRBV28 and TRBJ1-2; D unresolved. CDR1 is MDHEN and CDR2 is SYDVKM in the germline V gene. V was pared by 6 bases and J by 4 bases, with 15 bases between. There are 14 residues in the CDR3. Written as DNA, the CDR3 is TGTGCCAGCAGAGGCATCCAAGAGGGCTATGGCTACACCTTC. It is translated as CASRGIQEGYGYTF.

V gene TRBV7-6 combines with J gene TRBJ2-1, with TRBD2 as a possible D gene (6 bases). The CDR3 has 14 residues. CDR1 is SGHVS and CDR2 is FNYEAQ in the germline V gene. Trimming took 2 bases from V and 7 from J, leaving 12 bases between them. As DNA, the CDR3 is TGTGCCAGCAGCTTATCAGGGACTCCGAATGAGCAGTTCTTC. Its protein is CASSLSGTPNEQFF.

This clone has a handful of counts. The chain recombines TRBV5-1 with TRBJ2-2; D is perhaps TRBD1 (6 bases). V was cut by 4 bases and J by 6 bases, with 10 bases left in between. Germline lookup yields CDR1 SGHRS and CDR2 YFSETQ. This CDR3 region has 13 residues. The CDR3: CASSPRQAGELFF. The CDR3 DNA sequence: TGCGCCAGCAGCCCCCGACAGGCCGGGGAGCTGTTTTTT.

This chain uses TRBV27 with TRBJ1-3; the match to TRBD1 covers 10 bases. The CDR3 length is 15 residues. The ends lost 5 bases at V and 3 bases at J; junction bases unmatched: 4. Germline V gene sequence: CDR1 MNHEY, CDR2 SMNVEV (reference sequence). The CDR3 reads CASSAGQGFGNTIYF. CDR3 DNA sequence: TGTGCCAGCAGTGCGGGACAGGGGTTTGGAAACACCATATATTTT.

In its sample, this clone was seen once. The CDR3 nucleotides are TGTGCCAGCAGCCCCTTAGGGAGCGGGGGGACCGGGGAGCTGTTTTTT. Translated: CASSPLGSGGTGELFF. This chain joins TRBV11-2 and TRBJ2-2; 9 bases match TRBD2. Germline V lookup: CDR1 SGHAT, CDR2 FQNNGV. V shed 5 bases and J 5 bases; nucleotides not matched to a gene: 9. The CDR3 is 16 amino acids.